The subject of this entry is one TCR beta chain. One end of the junction fails to match germline, which may point to a read error. Unique molecular identifiers tagged the TCRbeta library. Using its own MiXCR run on the PCR reads, TCRdb lists one record per CDR3 protein. The table lists some 400,000 distinct CDR3 sequences, about 20% of them singletons. This sample is part of a study of T-cell reconstitution after alpha-beta-depleted transplantation in children. The CDR3 is 11 residues long. CDR1 is DFQATT and CDR2 is SNEGSKA in the germline V gene (reference sequence). This receptor was taken from a human donor who donated a stem cell graft to a child with acute myeloid leukemia. The sample consisted of PBMCs from the stem cell graft donor, taken from the stem cell graft. V and J are TRBV20-1 and TRBJ2-1; maybe TRBD2 (6 bases). CDR3: CSAGIGTRGIF. For the CDR3, the DNA is TGCAGTGCGGGCATTGGGACGCGGGGAATCTTC.